This T cell receptor beta chain was sequenced in a study of early T cells in non-severe SARS-CoV-2 infection. Study-level findings and limits: Comparison of clonotypes with VDJdb favored anti-spike CD8 responses while missing private and CD4 specificities.

Trimming shortened V by 3 bases and J by 5 bases, and 13 bases separated the two germline ends. This CDR3 is built from 14 residues. Germline V lookup: CDR1 MNHEY, CDR2 SMNVEV (reference sequence). Separate cDNA molecules each had unique molecular identifiers attached to them. One entry per CDR3 protein results from TCRdb running MiXCR on the 5' RACE reads. The sample consists of 60,000 or so distinct CDR3 sequences, approximately 13% of them appearing once. As concerns this clonotype: Its target is unknown.

Sequencing was done on a sample of whole blood. The receptor's source is an adult who was a healthcare worker with PCR-confirmed SARS-CoV-2 infection or an uninfected control (not recorded which). This chain links TRBV27 with TRBJ1-2, with a tentative D call TRBD1 (6 bases). CDR3 nucleotides: TGTGCCAGCAGTTTTTCCGGGGGGCCGTATGGCTACACCTTC. Encoded protein: CASSFSGGPYGYTF.